This TCR beta chain was sequenced for a study of CD4 T cells in relation to SARS-CoV-2 and coronaviruses. Across the whole study: PBMCs were cultured with antigen for roughly 9 days before TCR beta sequencing. Controls used an HIV-1 Nef peptide pool or no peptide.

Deletions cut 0 bases from V and 10 bases from J, with 11 bases between. This CDR3 contains 14 residues. From germline, CDR1 is SGDLS and CDR2 YYNGEE. Data came from immunoSEQ multiplex PCR; TCRdb stores just in-frame clones and leaves some out. The sample includes tens of thousands of clones, 70% to 80% of them seen just once. As regards this clone: The target antigen is unknown.

CD4+ T cells from unexposed donors were obtained before the COVID-19 pandemic (2011-2018). Isolation of CD4+ T cells took place after approximately 11 days in culture. As cell numbers allowed, unexposed-donor CD4+ T cells faced SARS-CoV-2 S/N and four cold-coronavirus spikes. On days 3 and 7, cultures got half fresh IL-2 medium. Sequenced: CD4+ T cells from PBMCs, cultured in vitro. The source of this sequence is a human donor in good health. The chain has TRBV9 and TRBJ1-6; possible D gene TRBD1, 5 bases. CDR3 loop: CASSVGGRESPLHF. CDR3 coding DNA: TGTGCCAGCAGCGTAGGTGGCAGGGAGTCACCCCTCCACTTT.